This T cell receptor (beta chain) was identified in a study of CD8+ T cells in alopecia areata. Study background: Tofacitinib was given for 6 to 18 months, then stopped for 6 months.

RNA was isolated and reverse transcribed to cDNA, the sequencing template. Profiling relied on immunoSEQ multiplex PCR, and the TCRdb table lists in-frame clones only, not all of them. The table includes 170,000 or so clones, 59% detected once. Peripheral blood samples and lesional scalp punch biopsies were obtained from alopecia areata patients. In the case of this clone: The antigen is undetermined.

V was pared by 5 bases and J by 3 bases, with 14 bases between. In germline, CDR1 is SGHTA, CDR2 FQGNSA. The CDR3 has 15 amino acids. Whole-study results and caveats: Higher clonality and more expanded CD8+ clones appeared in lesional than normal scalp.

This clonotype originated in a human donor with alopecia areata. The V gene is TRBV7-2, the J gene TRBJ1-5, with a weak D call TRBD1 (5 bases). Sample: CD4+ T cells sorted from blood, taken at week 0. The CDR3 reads CASSTGRGLNQPQHF. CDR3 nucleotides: TGTGCCAGCAGCACCGGGAGGGGACTCAATCAGCCCCAGCATTTT.